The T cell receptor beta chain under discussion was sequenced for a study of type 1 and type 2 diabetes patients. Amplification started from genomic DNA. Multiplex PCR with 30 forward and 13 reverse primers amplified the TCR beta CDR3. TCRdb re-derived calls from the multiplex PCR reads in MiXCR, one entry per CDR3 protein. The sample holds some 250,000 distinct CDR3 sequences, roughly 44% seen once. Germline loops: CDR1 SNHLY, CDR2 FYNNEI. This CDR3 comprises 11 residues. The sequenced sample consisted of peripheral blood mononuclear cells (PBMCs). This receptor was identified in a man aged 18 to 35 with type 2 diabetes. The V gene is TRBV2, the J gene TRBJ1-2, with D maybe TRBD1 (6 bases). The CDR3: CAAAGAQGYTF. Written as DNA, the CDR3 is TGTGCTGCCGCGGGGGCGCAGGGCTACACCTTC.